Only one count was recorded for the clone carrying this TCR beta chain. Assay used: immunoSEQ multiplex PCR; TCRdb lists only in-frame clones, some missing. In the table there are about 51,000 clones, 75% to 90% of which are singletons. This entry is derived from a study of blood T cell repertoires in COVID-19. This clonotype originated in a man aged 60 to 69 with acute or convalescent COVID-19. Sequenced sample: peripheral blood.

The CDR3 loop is CASSGSSYEQYF. CDR3 DNA sequence: TGTGCCAGCAGCGGGAGCTCCTACGAGCAGTACTTC. The chain recombines TRBV3-1 (or the pseudogene TRBV3-2) with TRBJ2-7; possibly TRBD2 for D (5 bases). The CDR3 spans 12 residues. With 5 bases removed from V and 0 bases from J, the gap between germline ends came to 5 bases. Germline V CDR1 and CDR2: LGHDT, YNNKEL (reference sequence).